These 10 T cell receptor beta chains originate from one sample sequenced in a study of OX40 agonist ivuxolimab in advanced cancers. Using immunoSEQ multiplex PCR, the repertoire was profiled, and TCRdb retains in-frame clones only, with some absent. The table has around 100,000 clones, less than 95% seen once; the top ten hold around 0.58%. The input for sequencing was CD4+ or CD8+ T cells sorted from blood, taken in a trial of the OX40 agonist ivuxolimab. Source of these receptors: an adult with an advanced solid tumor such as melanoma, head and neck, liver or kidney cancer.

This clone has just one count. The V gene is TRBV18, the J gene TRBJ1-1; a possible D gene is TRBD1 (5 bases). Germline V gene data show CDR1 as KGHSH and CDR2 as LQKENI. The CDR3 extends over 15 amino acids. V lost 0 bases and J 5 bases, leaving 13 bases between the germline ends. CDR3 sequence: CASSPPGTPMTEAFF. In DNA, the CDR3 is TGTGCCAGCTCACCACCAGGGACCCCGATGACTGAAGCTTTCTTT.

The chain combines TRBV28 with TRBJ1-4; 7 nucleotides match TRBD1. This CDR3 spans 14 amino acids. Germline V gene data show CDR1 as MDHEN and CDR2 as SYDVKM. With V trimmed by 7 bases and J by 8 bases, 10 bases remained unmatched. In nucleotides, the CDR3 is TGTGCCAGCACTTCACAGGGGCGGAGGGAAAAACTGTTTTTT. Residues: CASTSQGRREKLFF.

This chain connects TRBV6-5 to TRBJ2-1; 10 bases fit TRBD2. CDR3 length: 14 amino acids. The V and J ends lost 7 bases and 7 bases, in that order; junction bases with no gene match: 7. The germline V gene encodes CDR1 MNHEY and CDR2 SVGAGI. The CDR3: CASKPAGGPNEQFF. The CDR3 DNA is TGTGCCAGCAAGCCAGCGGGAGGGCCTAATGAGCAGTTCTTC.

This chain connects TRBV6-5 to TRBJ2-3; D possibly matches TRBD1 or TRBD2 (5 bases each). V dropped 6 bases and J dropped 3 bases, with 10 bases sitting between them. CDR1 is MNHEY, CDR2 SVGAGI, per germline. The CDR3 totals 13 residues. As DNA, the CDR3 is TGTGCCAGCAGCCGGGGCGGGACAGATACGCAGTATTTT. Translation: CASSRGGTDTQYF.

Judged by abundance, this clone is medium-sized. This chain links TRBV18 with TRBJ2-5; unclear D gene. Germline V CDR1 and CDR2: KGHSH, LQKENI. This CDR3 region has 13 residues. Trimming took off 6 bases at V and 5 bases at J, with 13 bases between the two ends. The CDR3 spells CASSLSQYETQYF. CDR3 bases: TGTGCCAGCTCCCTATCCCAGTATGAGACCCAGTACTTC.

The chain employs TRBV2 and TRBJ2-5, with no clear D. The CDR3 is 12 residues long. Per germline, CDR1 SNHLY and CDR2 FYNNEI. Trimming took 9 bases from V and 2 from J, leaving 10 bases between them. The CDR3 reads CASKKIQETQYF. In DNA form, the CDR3 reads TGTGCCAGTAAAAAGATTCAAGAGACCCAGTACTTC.

The V and J genes are TRBV5-1 and TRBJ2-7; 9 bases agree with TRBD1. This CDR3 region has 12 residues. Trimming removed 4 bases from V and 7 bases from J; junction bases left unmatched: 3. CDR1 and CDR2 from the germline V gene are SGHRS and YFSETQ. The CDR3, as DNA: TGCGCCAGCAGCCTAGGGACAGGGGAGCAGTACTTC. Encoded protein: CASSLGTGEQYF.

The V gene is TRBV28, the J gene TRBJ1-3; 8 positions agree with TRBD1. This CDR3 has 14 residues. V lost 2 bases and J lost 8; bases outside the gene matches: 5. The V gene's germline CDR1 is MDHEN and CDR2 SYDVKM. CDR3 coding DNA: TGTGCCAGCAGTTTACAGGGGGCATCGGACACCATATATTTT. Residues: CASSLQGASDTIYF.

V usage is TRBV5-6 and J usage is TRBJ1-5, with D possibly matching TRBD1 (5 bases). Germline V gene data show CDR1 as SGHDT and CDR2 as YYEEEE. The V gene lost 4 bases and the J gene lost 1 base, with 15 bases spanning the gap. The CDR3 has 16 residues. CDR3 residues: CASSLGTGRSNQPQHF. CDR3 bases: TGTGCCAGCAGCCTAGGGACCGGGAGAAGCAATCAGCCCCAGCATTTT.

V and J are TRBV9 and TRBJ1-5, with TRBD1 matching 10 bases. Trimming took 3 bases from V and 4 from J; bases not matched to a gene: 1. Germline V gene lookup returns CDR1 SGDLS and CDR2 YYNGEE. This CDR3 contains 14 residues. The CDR3: CASSAGQGNQPQHF. The CDR3 DNA sequence: TGTGCCAGCAGCGCGGGACAGGGGAATCAGCCCCAGCATTTT.